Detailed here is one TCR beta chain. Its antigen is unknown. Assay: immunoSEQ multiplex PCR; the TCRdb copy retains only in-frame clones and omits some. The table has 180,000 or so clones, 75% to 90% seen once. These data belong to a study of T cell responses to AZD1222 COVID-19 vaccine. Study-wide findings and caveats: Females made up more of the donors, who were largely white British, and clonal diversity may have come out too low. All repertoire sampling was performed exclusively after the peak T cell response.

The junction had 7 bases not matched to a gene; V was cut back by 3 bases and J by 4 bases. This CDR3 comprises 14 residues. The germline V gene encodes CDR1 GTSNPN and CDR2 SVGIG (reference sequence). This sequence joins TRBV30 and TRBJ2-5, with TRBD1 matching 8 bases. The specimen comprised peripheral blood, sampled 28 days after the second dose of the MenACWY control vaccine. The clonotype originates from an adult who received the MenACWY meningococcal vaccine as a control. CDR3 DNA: TGTGCCTGGAGCACCGGACAGGGAGGAGAGACCCAGTACTTC. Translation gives CAWSTGQGGETQYF. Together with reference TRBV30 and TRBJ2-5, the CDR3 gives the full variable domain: SQTIHQWPATLVQPVGSPLSLECTVEGTSNPNLYWYRQAAGRGLQLLFYSVGIGQISSEVPQNLSASRPQDRQFILSSKKLLLSDSGFYLCAWSTGQGGETQYFGPGTRLLVL.